This T cell receptor beta chain came from a study of blood T cell repertoires in COVID-19. Looking at the study overall: From the United States, Italy and Spain came samples of acute and convalescent COVID-19. In each case, the material was cDNA or gDNA derived from T cells, B-cell-depleted T cells, or PBMCs.

The CDR3 covers 13 residues. The germline V gene has CDR1 GTSNPN and CDR2 SVGIG (reference sequence). V was clipped by 1 base and J by 1 base, with 5 bases between them. Under the authors' procedure: From reference gene primer amplification, estimates of nucleated cell counts were derived. Method: immunoSEQ multiplex PCR; TCRdb's copy keeps in-frame clones and lacks some. V, J and clone size reflect that table, while D and trimming were determined from the DNA. The sample records 56,000 or so clones, approximately 86% being singletons. The chain combines TRBV30 with TRBJ2-1; no reliable D call. The sample comprised peripheral blood. The receptor's source is a woman of 80 years or more with active COVID-19. The CDR3 protein is CAWSETSYNEQFF. The CDR3 nucleotides are TGTGCCTGGAGTGAAACTTCCTACAATGAGCAGTTCTTC.